The 2 T cell receptor beta chains given below trace back to one sample, sequenced in a study of cytomegalovirus exposure and HLA in healthy donors. Produced via immunoSEQ multiplex PCR; TCRdb's table is partial and in-frame only. The sample records 150,000 to 180,000 clones, 86% being singletons. The sequenced sample was PBMCs. The receptors come from a man aged 18 to 30 in good health and CMV-seropositive.

Only a few counts were recorded for this clone. As DNA, the CDR3 is TGCAGCGTACGAGGGACAGGGGGCACAGGGGGGTACTACGAGCAGTACTTC. It encodes CSVRGTGGTGGYYEQYF. The chain recombines TRBV29-1 with TRBJ2-7, with 12 bases aligning to TRBD1. Trimming cost V 6 bases and J 3 bases; bases outside gene matches: 15. The V gene's germline CDR1 is SQVTM and CDR2 ANQGSEA. This CDR3 is built from 17 residues.

The chain carries TRBV5-6 and TRBJ2-6; D perhaps matches TRBD2 (5 bases). CDR1 SGHDT and CDR2 YYEEEE come from the germline V gene. The CDR3 extends over 14 amino acids. V shed 1 base and J shed 3 bases, with 5 bases lying between them. DNA of the CDR3: TGTGCCAGCAGCTTGAGCGGTGGGGCCAACGTCCTGACTTTC. This translates into CASSLSGGANVLTF. Full variable domain (remainder filled in from reference TRBV5-6 and TRBJ2-6): DAGVTQSPTHLIKTRGQQVTLRCSPKSGHDTVSWYQQALGQGPQFIFQYYEEEERQRGNFPDRFSGHQFPNYSSELNVNALLLGDSALYLCASSLSGGANVLTFGAGSRLTVL.